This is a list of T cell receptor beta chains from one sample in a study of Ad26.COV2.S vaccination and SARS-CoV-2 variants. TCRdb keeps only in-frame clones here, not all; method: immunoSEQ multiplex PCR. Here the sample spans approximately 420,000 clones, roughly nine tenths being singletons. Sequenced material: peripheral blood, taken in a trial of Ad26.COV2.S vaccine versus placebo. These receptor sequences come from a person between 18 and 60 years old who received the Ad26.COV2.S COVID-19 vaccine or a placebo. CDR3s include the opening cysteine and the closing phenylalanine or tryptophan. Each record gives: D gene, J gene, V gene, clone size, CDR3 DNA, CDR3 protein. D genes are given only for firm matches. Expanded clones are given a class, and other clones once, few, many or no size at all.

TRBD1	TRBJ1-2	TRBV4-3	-	TGCGCCAGCAGCCAAGACTACAGGGGGGCAGGTGGCTACACCTTC	CASSQDYRGAGGYTF
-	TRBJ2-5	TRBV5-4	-	TGTGCCAGCAGCTTGGGGGCAGGTGAAGAGACCCAGTACTTC	CASSLGAGEETQYF
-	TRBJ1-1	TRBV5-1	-	TGCGCCAGCAGCTTGGGGGCGGGGGCGGACACTGAAGCTTTCTTT	CASSLGAGADTEAFF
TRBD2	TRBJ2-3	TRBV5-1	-	TGCGCCAGCAGCTTGCAGGAGCGGGGGGGATCCACAGATACGCAGTATTTT	CASSLQERGGSTDTQYF
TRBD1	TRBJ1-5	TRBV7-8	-	TGTGCCAGCAGCTTAGGCCGGGGGACAGCTAGCAATCAGCCCCAGCATTTT	CASSLGRGTASNQPQHF
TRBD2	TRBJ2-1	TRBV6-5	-	TGTGCCAGCACCAGCGGGGGGCCAGTACCGAAGGAGCAGTTCTTC	CASTSGGPVPKEQFF
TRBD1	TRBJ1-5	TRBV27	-	TGTGCCAGCAGTCCGGGACAGGGTTATATCCGCAATCAGCCCCAGCATTTT	CASSPGQGYIRNQPQHF
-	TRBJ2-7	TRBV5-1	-	TGCGCCAGCAGCTTGGATCGGGGAGCCTACGAGCAGTACTTC	CASSLDRGAYEQYF
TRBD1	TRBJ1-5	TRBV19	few	TGTGCCAGTAGTATTGGGGGACAGGCGACCGCTTGGGGAAATCAGCCCCAGCATTTT	CASSIGGQATAWGNQPQHF
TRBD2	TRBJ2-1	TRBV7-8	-	TGTGCCAGCAGCCTGAGCGGGGGGGCGTATGAGCAGTTCTTC	CASSLSGGAYEQFF
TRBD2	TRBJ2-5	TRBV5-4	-	TGTGCCAGCAGCTTGGATCTAGCGGGGGGGAGTGAGACCCAGTACTTC	CASSLDLAGGSETQYF
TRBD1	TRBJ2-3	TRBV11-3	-	TGTGCCAGCAGCCCGACAGGGGAACGCACAGATACGCAGTATTTT	CASSPTGERTDTQYF
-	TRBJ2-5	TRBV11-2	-	TGTGCCAGCAGCATCAACGTGGGGGGGCCGGGGGAGACCCAGTACTTC	CASSINVGGPGETQYF
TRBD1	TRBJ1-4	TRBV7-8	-	TGTGCCAGCAGCCGACCACCGGGACAGGGAGCGACGGCTAATGAAAAACTGTTTTTT	CASSRPPGQGATANEKLFF
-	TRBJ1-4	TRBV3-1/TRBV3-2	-	TGTGCCAGCAGCACACTGGGGGGCAATTATGAAAAACTGTTTTTT	CASSTLGGNYEKLFF
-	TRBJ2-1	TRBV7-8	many	TGTGCCAGCAGCTTCAACAATGAGCAGTTCTTC	CASSFNNEQFF
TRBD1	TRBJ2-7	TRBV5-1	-	TGCGCCAGCAGCGACAGGGGCTACTCCTACGAGCAGTACTTC	CASSDRGYSYEQYF
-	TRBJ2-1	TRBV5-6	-	TGTGCCAGCAGTCAGGGGTATGAGCAGTTCTTC	CASSQGYEQFF
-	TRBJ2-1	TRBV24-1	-	TGTGCCACATCAGGTAGGCGGTCGCCGGCCGGATACAATGAGCAGTTCTTC	CATSGRRSPAGYNEQFF
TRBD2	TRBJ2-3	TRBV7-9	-	TGTGCCAGCAGGCCCCCTAGCGGGGGGGCCACAGATACGCAGTATTTT	CASRPPSGGATDTQYF
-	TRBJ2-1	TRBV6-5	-	TGTGCCAGCAGTTACGGTGGCGGGTTCTCCTACAATGAGCAGTTCTTC	CASSYGGGFSYNEQFF
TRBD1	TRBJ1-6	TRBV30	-	TGTGCCTGGAGTATGGGACAGGGCAATTCACCCCTCCACTTT	CAWSMGQGNSPLHF
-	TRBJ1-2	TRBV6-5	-	TGTGCCAGCAGTTACTCCCGGGGCCCTGGTGGCTACACCTTC	CASSYSRGPGGYTF
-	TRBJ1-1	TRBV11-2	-	TGTGCCAGCAGCGGGAGAGGGGGTGGCACTGAAGCTTTCTTT	CASSGRGGGTEAFF
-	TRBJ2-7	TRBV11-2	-	TGTGCCAGCAGCGCGAGACTGGGGAACGAGCAGTACTTC	CASSARLGNEQYF
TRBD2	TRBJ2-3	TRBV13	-	TGTGCCAGCAGCTTCAAACGCCGGACTAGCGGAAAATCAGATACGCAGTATTTT	CASSFKRRTSGKSDTQYF
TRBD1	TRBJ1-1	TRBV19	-	TGTGCCAGTAGCCCGACAGGGTTCTCTGGAGCTTTCTTT	CASSPTGFSGAFF
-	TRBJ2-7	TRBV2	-	TGTGCCAGCACAGGGGCCTACGAGCAGTACTTC	CASTGAYEQYF
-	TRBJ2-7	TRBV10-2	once	TGCGCCAGCAGCCTCCCGAAGGGCGAGCAGTACTTC	CASSLPKGEQYF
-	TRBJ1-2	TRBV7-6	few	TGTGCCAGCAGCTTAGCGCCCGGAGGGGATGGCTACACCTTC	CASSLAPGGDGYTF
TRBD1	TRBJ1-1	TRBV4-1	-	TGCGCCAGCAGACCAAGACAGGGGGCTGGGGCTTTCTTT	CASRPRQGAGAFF
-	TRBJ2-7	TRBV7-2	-	TGTGCCAGCAGCTCAGGGGACGGTTCCTACGAGCAGTACTTC	CASSSGDGSYEQYF
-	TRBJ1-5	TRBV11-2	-	TGTGCCAGCAGCTTAGTGACAGGTCTCAATCAGCCCCAGCATTTT	CASSLVTGLNQPQHF
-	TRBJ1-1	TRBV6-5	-	TGTGCCAGCAAGGGTCAGGGACGGCAGAACACTGAAGCTTTCTTT	CASKGQGRQNTEAFF
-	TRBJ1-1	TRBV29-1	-	TGCAGCGCTCAAAGCGGGGCGGCGGGAGCTTTCTTT	CSAQSGAAGAFF
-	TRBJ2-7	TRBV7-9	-	TGTGCCAGCAGCTTAAATTCCGGGGGGCTATCCTCCTACGAGCAGTACTTC	CASSLNSGGLSSYEQYF
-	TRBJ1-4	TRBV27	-	TGTGCCAGCAGCGCGGCAACAGGGTTTAATGAAAAACTGTTTTTT	CASSAATGFNEKLFF
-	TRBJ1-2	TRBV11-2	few	TGTGCCAGCAGCTCCCGGGACATAGTTAGCTACACCTTC	CASSSRDIVSYTF
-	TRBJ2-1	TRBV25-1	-	TGTGCCAGCAGTGAAGGTTTAGTCTCCTACAATGAGCAGTTCTTC	CASSEGLVSYNEQFF
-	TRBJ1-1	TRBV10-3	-	TGTGCCACCACGGGGGGGATGAACACTGAAGCTTTCTTT	CATTGGMNTEAFF
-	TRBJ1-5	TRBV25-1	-	TGTGCCAGCAGTGAGGACCTGTATAGCAATCAGCCCCAGCATTTT	CASSEDLYSNQPQHF